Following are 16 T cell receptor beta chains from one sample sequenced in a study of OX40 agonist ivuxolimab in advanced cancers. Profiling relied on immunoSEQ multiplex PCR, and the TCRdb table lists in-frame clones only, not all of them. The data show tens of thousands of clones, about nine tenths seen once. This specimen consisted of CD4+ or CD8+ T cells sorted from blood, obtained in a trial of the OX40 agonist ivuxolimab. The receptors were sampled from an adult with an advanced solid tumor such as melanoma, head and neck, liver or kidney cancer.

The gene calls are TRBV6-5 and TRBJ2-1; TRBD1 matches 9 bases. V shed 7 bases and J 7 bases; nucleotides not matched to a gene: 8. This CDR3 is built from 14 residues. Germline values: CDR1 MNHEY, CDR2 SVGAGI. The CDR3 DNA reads TGTGCCAGCAAAACAGGGGGCTATCGGAATGAGCAGTTCTTC. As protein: CASKTGGYRNEQFF.

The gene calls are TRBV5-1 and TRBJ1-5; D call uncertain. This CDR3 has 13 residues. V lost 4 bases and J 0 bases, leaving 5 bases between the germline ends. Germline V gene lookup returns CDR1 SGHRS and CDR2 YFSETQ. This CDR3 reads CASSETSNQPQHF. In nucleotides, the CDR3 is TGCGCCAGCAGCGAAACTAGCAATCAGCCCCAGCATTTT. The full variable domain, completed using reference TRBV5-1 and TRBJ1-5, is KAGVTQTPRYLIKTRGQQVTLSCSPISGHRSVSWYQQTPGQGLQFLFEYFSETQRNKGNFPGRFSGRQFSNSRSEMNVSTLELGDSALYLCASSETSNQPQHFGDGTRLSIL.

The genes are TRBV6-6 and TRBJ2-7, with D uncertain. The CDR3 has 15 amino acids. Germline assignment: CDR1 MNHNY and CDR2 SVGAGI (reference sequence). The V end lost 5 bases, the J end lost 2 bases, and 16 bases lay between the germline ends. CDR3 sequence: CASSPIRTITYEQYF. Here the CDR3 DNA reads TGTGCCAGCAGTCCTATCCGTACAATCACCTACGAGCAGTACTTC.

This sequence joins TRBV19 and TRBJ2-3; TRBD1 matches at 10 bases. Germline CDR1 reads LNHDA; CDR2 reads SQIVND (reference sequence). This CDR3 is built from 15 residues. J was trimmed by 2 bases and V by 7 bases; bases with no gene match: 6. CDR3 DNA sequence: TGTGCCAGTACGGACAGGGGGATCGACACAGATACGCAGTATTTT. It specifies CASTDRGIDTDTQYF.

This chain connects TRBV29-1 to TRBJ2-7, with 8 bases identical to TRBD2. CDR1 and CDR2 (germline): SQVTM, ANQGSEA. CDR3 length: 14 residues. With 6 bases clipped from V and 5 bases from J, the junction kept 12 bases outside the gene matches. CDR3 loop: CSVRLSGSFNEQYF. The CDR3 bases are TGCAGCGTCAGACTAAGCGGGAGTTTCAACGAGCAGTACTTC.

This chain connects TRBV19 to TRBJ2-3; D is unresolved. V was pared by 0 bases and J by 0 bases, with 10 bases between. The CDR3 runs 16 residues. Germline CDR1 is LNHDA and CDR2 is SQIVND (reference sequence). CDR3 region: CASSIDLTGSTDTQYF. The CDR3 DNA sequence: TGTGCCAGTAGTATAGATTTAACTGGCAGCACAGATACGCAGTATTTT.

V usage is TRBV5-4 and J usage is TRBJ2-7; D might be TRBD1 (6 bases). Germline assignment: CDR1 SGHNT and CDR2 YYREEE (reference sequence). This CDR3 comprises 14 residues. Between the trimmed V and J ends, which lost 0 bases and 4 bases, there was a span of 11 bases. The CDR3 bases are TGTGCCAGCAGCTTGGAAGGGGGTCGATACGAGCAGTACTTC. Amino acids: CASSLEGGRYEQYF.

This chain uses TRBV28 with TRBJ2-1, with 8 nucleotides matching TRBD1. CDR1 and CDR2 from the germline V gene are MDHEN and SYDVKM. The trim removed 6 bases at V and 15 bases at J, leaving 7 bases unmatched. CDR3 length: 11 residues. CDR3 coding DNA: TGTGCCAGCAGACACCTCAGGGGGCTGTTCTTC. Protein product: CASRHLRGLFF.

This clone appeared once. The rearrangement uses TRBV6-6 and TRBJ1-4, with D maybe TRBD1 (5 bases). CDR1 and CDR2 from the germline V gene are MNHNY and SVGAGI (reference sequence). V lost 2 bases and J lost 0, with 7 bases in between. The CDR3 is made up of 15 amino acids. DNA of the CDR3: TGTGCCAGCAGTTACGGGGGGGCAACTAATGAAAAACTGTTTTTT. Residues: CASSYGGATNEKLFF.

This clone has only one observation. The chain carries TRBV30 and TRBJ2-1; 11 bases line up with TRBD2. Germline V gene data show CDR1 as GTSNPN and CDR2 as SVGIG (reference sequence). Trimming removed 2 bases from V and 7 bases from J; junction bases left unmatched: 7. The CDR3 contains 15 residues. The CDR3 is CAWSLGLAEQNEQFF. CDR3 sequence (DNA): TGTGCCTGGAGTCTGGGACTAGCGGAACAGAATGAGCAGTTCTTC.

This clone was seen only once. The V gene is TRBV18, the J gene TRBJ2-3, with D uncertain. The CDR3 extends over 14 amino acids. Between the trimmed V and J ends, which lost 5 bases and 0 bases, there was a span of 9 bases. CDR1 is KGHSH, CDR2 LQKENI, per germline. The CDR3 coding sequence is TGTGCCAGCTCAGTCTCTGTTAGCACAGATACGCAGTATTTT. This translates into CASSVSVSTDTQYF.

The CDR3 DNA sequence: TGTGCCAGCAGCATGGGACTAACAGAGCAGTTCTTC. Protein product: CASSMGLTEQFF. The chain employs TRBV6-5 and TRBJ2-1; 7 bases agree with TRBD2. Losses at the gene ends were 6 bases for V and 10 bases for J; bases not matched to a gene: 6. The germline V gene encodes CDR1 MNHEY and CDR2 SVGAGI. The CDR3 has 12 amino acids.

The CDR3 loop is CASSERTAYEQYF. The CDR3 DNA is TGCGCCAGCAGTGAAAGGACAGCCTACGAGCAGTACTTC. The chain recombines TRBV10-2 with TRBJ2-5; possible D gene TRBD1, 6 bases. The DNA end lines up better with TRBJ2-7; the J call may be wrong. This CDR3 has 13 amino acids. Germline V lookup: CDR1 WSHSY, CDR2 SAAADI.

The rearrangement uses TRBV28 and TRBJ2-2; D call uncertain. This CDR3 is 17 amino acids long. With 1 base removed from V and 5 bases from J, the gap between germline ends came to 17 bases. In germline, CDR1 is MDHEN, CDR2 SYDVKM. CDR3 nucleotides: TGTGCCAGCAGTTTATCTGGCGGCAAACTCAATACCGGGGAGCTGTTTTTT. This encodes CASSLSGGKLNTGELFF.

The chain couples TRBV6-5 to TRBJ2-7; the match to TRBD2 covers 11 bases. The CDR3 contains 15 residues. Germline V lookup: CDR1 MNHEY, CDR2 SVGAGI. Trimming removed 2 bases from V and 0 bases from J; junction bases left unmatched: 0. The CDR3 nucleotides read TGTGCCAGCAGTTACACTAGCGGGAGCTCCTACGAGCAGTACTTC. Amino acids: CASSYTSGSSYEQYF.

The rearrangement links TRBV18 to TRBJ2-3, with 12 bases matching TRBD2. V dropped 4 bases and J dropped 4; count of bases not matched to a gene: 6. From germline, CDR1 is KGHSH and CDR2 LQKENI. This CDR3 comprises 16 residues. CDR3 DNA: TGTGCCAGCTCACGGATGACTAGCGGGAGCGCAGATACGCAGTATTTT. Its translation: CASSRMTSGSADTQYF.